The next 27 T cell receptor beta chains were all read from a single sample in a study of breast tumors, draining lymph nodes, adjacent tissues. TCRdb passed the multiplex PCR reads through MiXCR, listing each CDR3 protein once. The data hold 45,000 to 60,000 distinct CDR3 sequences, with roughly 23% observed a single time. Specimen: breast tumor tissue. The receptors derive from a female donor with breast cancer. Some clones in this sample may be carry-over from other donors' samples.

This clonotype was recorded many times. CDR3: CSVDLGAGGPTEQYF. The DNA for the CDR3 is TGCAGCGTTGACTTAGGGGCGGGAGGCCCTACCGAGCAGTACTTC. The V and J genes are TRBV29-1 and TRBJ2-7; 8 nucleotides align to TRBD2. This CDR3 has 15 residues. Trimming at V came to 3 bases and at J to 6 bases, leaving 13 bases not matched to a gene. Per germline, CDR1 SQVTM and CDR2 ANQGSEA.

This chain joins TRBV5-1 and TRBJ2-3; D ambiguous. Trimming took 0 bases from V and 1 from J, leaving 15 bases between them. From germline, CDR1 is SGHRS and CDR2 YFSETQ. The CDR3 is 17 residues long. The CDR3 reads CASSLGDRATRTDTQYF. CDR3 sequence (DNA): TGCGCCAGCAGCTTGGGGGATAGAGCGACTCGCACAGATACGCAGTATTTT.

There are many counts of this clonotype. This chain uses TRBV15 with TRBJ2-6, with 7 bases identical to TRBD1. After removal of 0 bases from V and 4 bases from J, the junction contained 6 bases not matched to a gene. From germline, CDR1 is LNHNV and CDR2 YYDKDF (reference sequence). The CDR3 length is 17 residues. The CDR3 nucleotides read TGTGCCACCAGCAGAGATTACCCGGGACAGGGGGCCAACGTCCTGACTTTC. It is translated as CATSRDYPGQGANVLTF.

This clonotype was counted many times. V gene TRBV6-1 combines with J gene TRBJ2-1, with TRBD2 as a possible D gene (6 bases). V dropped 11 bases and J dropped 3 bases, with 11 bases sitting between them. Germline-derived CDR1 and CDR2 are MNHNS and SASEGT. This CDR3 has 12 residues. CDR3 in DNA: TGTGCCGGATCGGGGGACTACAATGAGCAGTTCTTC. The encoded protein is CAGSGDYNEQFF.

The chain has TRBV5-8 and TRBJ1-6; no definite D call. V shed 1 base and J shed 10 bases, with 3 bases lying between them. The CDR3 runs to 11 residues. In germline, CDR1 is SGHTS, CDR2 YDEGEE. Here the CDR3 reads CASSLQSPLHF. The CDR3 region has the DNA TGTGCCAGCAGCTTGCAATCACCCCTCCACTTT.

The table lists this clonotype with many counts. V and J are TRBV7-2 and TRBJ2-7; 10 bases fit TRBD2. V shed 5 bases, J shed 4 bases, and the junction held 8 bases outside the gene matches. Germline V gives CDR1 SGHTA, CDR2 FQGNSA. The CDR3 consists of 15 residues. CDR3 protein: CASSAAGGPQYEQYF. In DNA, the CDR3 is TGTGCCAGCAGCGCAGCGGGGGGGCCGCAATACGAGCAGTACTTC.

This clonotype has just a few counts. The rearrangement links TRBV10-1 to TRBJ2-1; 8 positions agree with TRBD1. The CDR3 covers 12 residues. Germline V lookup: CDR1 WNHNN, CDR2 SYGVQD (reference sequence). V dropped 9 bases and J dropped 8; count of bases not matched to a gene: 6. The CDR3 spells CASGQGLHEQFF. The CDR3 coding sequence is TGCGCCAGTGGACAGGGCCTCCATGAGCAGTTCTTC.

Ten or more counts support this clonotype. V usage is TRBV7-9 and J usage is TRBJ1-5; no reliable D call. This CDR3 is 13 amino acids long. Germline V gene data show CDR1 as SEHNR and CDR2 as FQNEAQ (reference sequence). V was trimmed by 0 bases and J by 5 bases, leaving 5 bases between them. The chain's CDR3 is CASSLATDQPQHF. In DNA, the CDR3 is TGTGCCAGCAGCTTAGCGACGGATCAGCCCCAGCATTTT. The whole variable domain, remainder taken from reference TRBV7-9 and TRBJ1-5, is DTGVSQNPRHKITKRGQNVTFRCDPISEHNRLYWYRQTLGQGPEFLTYFQNEAQLEKSRLLSDRFSAERPKGSFSTLEIQRTEQGDSAMYLCASSLATDQPQHFGDGTRLSIL.

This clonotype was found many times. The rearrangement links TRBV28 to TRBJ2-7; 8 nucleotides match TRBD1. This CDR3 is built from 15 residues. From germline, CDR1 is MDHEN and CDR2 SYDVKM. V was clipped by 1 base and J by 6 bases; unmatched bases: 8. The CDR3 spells CASSLLSSGGGEQYF. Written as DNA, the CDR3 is TGTGCCAGCAGTTTATTGTCTTCAGGGGGCGGCGAGCAGTACTTC. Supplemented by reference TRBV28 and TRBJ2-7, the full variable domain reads DVKVTQSSRYLVKRTGEKVFLECVQDMDHENMFWYRQDPGLGLRLIYFSYDVKMKEKGDIPEGYSVSREKKERFSLILESASTNQTSMYLCASSLLSSGGGEQYFGPGTRLTVT.

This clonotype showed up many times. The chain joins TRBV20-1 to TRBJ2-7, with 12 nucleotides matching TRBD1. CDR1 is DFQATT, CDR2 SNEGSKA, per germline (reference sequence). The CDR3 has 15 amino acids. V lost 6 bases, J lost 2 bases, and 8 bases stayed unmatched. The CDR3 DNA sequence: TGCAGTGCAGAAACCGGGACAGGGGGCGCCTACGAGCAGTACTTC. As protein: CSAETGTGGAYEQYF.

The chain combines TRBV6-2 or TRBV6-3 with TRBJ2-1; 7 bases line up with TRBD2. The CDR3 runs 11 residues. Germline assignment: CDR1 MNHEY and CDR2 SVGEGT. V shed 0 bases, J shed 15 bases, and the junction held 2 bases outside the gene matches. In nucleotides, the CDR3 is TGTGCCAGCAGTTACTCGCTAGCGGCGTTCTTC. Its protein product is CASSYSLAAFF.

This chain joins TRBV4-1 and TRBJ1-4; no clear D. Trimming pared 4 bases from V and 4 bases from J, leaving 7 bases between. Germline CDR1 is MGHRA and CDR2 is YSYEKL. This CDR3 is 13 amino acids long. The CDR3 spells CASSLRDNEKLFF. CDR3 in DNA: TGCGCCAGCAGCCTCCGGGATAATGAAAAACTGTTTTTT.

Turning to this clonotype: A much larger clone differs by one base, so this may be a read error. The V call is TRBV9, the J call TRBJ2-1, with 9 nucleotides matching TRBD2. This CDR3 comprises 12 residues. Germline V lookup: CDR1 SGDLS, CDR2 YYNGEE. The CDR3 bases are TGTGCCAGCAGGGGACTAGCAGATGAGCAGCTCTTC. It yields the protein CASRGLADEQLF. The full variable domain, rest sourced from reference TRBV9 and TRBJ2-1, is DSGVTQTPKHLITATGQRVTLRCSPRSGDLSVYWYQQSLDQGLQFLIQYYNGEERAKGNILERFSAQQFPDLHSELNLSSLELGDSALYFCASRGLADEQLFGPGTRLTVL.

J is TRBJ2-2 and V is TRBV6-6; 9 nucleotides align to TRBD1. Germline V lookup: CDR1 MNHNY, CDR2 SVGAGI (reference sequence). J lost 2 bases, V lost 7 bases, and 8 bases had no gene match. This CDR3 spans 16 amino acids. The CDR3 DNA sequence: TGTGCCAGCATCCCCGGACAGGGGCTAAACACCGGGGAGCTGTTTTTT. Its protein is CASIPGQGLNTGELFF.

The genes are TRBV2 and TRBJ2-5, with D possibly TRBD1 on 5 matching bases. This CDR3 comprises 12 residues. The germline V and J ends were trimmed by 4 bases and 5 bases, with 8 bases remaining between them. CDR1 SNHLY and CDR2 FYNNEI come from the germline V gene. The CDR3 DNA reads TGTGCCAGCAGTGTGAAGGGGGAGACCCAGTACTTC. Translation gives CASSVKGETQYF.

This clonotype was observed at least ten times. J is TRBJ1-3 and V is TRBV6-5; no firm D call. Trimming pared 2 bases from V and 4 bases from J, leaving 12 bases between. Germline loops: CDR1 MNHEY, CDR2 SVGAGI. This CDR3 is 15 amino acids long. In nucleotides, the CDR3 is TGTGCCAGCAGTTACGCGGTGGGAGACGGAAACACCATATATTTT. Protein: CASSYAVGDGNTIYF.

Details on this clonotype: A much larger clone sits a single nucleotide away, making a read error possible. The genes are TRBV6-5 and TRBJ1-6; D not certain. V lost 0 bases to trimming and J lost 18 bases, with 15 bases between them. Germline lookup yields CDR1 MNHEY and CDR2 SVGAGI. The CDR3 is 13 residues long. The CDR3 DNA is TGTGCCAGCAGTTACTCGTCCCGGGGAGGGTACCACTTT. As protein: CASSYSSRGGYHF.

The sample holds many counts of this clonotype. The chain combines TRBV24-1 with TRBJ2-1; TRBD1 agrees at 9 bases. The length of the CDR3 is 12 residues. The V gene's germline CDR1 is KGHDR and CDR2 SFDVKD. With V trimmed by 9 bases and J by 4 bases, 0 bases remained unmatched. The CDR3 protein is CATGQGYNEQFF. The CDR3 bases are TGTGCCACCGGACAGGGGTACAATGAGCAGTTCTTC.

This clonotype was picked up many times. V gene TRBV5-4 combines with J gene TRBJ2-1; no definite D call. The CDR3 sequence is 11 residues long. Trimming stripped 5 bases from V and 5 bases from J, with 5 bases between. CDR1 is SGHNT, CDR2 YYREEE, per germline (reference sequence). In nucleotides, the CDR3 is TGTGCCAGCAGTAAGAACAATGAGCAGTTCTTC. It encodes CASSKNNEQFF.

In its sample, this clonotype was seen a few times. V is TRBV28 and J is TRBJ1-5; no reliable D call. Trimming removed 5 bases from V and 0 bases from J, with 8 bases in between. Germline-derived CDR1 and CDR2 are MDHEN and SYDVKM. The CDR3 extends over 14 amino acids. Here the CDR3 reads CASSTRNSNQPQHF. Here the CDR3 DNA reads TGTGCCAGCAGTACGCGGAATAGCAATCAGCCCCAGCATTTT.

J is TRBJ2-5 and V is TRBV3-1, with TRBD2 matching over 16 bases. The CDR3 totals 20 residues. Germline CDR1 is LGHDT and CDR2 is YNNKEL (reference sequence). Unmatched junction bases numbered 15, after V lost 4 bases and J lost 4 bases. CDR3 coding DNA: TGTGCCAGCAGCCCCGATCCCGGGACTAGCGGGGGGGCCATTATAGAGACCCAGTACTTC. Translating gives CASSPDPGTSGGAIIETQYF.

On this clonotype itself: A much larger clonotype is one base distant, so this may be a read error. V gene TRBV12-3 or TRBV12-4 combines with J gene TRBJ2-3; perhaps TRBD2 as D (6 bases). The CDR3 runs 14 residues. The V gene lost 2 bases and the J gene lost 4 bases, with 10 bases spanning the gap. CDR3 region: CASSLWGRPDTQYF. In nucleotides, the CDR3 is TGTGCCAGCAGTTTATGGGGGAGGCCAGATACGCAGTATTTT.

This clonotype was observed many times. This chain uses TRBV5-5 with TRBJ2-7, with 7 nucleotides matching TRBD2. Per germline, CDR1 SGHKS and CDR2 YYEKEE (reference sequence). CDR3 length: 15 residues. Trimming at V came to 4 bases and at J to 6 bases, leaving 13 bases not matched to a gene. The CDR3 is CASSVSPGTTGEQYF. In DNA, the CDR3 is TGTGCCAGCAGCGTTTCACCCGGGACTACGGGCGAGCAGTACTTC.

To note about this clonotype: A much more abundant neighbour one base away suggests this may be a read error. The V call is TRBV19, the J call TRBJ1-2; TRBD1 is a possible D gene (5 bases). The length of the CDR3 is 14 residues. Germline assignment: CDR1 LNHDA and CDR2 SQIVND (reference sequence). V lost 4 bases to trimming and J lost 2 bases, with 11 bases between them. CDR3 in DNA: TGTGCCAGTAGTACCCAGGACATCAACTATGGCTACACCTTC. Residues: CASSTQDINYGYTF.

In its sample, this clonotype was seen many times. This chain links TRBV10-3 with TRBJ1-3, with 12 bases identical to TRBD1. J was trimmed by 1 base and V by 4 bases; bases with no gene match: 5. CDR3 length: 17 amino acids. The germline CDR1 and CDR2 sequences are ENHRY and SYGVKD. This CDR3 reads CAISAGTGGRSGNTIYF. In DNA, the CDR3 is TGTGCCATCAGTGCCGGGACAGGGGGCAGGTCTGGAAACACCATATATTTT.

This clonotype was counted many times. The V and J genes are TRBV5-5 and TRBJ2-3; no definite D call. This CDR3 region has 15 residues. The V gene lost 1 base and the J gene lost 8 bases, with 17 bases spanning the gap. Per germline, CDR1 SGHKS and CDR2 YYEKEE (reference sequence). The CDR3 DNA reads TGTGCCAGCAGCTTGCAAGCTGGTGAGGTCGGTACGCAGTATTTT. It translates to CASSLQAGEVGTQYF.

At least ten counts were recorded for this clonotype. CDR3 bases: TGTGCCAGCAGCCTTACTAGCGGGGGGGCCTCCCCCTACGAGCAGTACTTC. Protein sequence: CASSLTSGGASPYEQYF. The chain joins TRBV7-9 to TRBJ2-7; 13 bases agree with TRBD2. Germline V gene data show CDR1 as SEHNR and CDR2 as FQNEAQ (reference sequence). Trimming at V came to 5 bases and at J to 2 bases, leaving 9 bases not matched to a gene. The CDR3 is 17 residues long.